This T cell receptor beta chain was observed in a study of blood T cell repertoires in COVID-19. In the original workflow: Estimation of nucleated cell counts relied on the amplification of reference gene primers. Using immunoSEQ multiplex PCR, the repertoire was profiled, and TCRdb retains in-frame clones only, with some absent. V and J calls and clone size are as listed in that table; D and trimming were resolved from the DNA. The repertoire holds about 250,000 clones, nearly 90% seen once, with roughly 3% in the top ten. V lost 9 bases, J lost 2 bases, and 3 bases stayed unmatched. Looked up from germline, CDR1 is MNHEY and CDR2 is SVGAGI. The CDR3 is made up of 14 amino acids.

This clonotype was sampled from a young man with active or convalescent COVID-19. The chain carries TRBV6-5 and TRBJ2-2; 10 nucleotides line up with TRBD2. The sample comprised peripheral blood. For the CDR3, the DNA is TGTGCCAGTCTAGCGGGGGCCAACACCGGGGAGCTGTTTTTT. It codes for CASLAGANTGELFF.